This T cell receptor beta chain was recorded in a study of cytomegalovirus exposure and HLA in healthy donors. With 60 Vbeta and 13 Jbeta primers, the PCR was carried out. Data came from immunoSEQ multiplex PCR; TCRdb stores just in-frame clones and leaves some out. This table holds 90,000 to 100,000 clones, roughly 71% found once. Study-wide findings and caveats: About 90% or about 30% of the time was how often most TCR beta V segments were productive, according to an earlier analysis.

Trimming removed 6 bases from V and 4 bases from J, with 7 bases in between. This CDR3 region has 12 residues. Germline V gene data show CDR1 as SNHLY and CDR2 as FYNNEI. With regard to this clone: Its antigen remains unknown.

The receptor was derived from a man aged 45 to 65 in good health and CMV-seronegative. The sequencing input was PBMCs. The chain joins TRBV2 to TRBJ1-5, with a weak D call TRBD1 (5 bases). The CDR3 sequence: CASRGGNQPQHF. CDR3 nucleotides: TGTGCCAGCAGGGGGGGGAATCAGCCCCAGCATTTT. Full variable domain (missing parts from reference TRBV2 and TRBJ1-5): EPEVTQTPSHQVTQMGQEVILRCVPISNHLYFYWYRQILGQKVEFLVSFYNNEISEKSEIFDDQFSVERPDGSNFTLKIRSTKLEDSAMYFCASRGGNQPQHFGDGTRLSIL.